Below, 8 T cell receptor beta chains from the same sample are listed, as sequenced in a study of graft-versus-host responses after intestinal transplantation (dated by TCRdb to the early 2020s). The method behind the library was the immunoSEQ multiplex PCR assay. TCRdb re-hosts the immuneACCESS table, in-frame sequences only. Its copies lack some clones; in the studies checked, an unresolved V gene accounts for under half of them, and the cause for the rest is not known. Across this sample there are 45,000 or so clones, with 91% seen only once. Of the sample, about 4.4% is held by the ten largest clones. The material was PBMCs, obtained 524 days after transplant. The receptor set was obtained from a human patient who received an intestinal transplant, so some T cells may come from the graft donor.

This clone was counted only a few times. The chain couples TRBV6-1 to TRBJ2-1; D may be TRBD2 (5 bases). This CDR3 spans 15 amino acids. V lost 0 bases and J 1 base, leaving 7 bases between the germline ends. CDR1 is MNHNS, CDR2 SASEGT, per germline. CDR3 region: CASSEAGASYNEQFF. CDR3 sequence (DNA): TGTGCCAGCAGTGAAGCGGGAGCGTCCTACAATGAGCAGTTCTTC.

The V gene is TRBV29-1, the J gene TRBJ2-2; TRBD2 aligns across 8 bases. Germline CDR1 is SQVTM and CDR2 is ANQGSEA. V lost 7 bases, J lost 1 base, and 2 bases stayed unmatched. This CDR3 is built from 13 residues. As DNA, the CDR3 is TGCAGCGGTCGGGAGGGGAACACCGGGGAGCTGTTTTTT. It yields the protein CSGREGNTGELFF.

This chain uses TRBV28 with TRBJ2-7, with 7 nucleotides matching TRBD2. CDR1 MDHEN and CDR2 SYDVKM come from the germline V gene. The CDR3 consists of 17 residues. The trim removed 5 bases at V and 3 bases at J, leaving 16 bases unmatched. This CDR3 is CASSLGGALAFFYEQYF. In DNA form, the CDR3 reads TGTGCCAGCAGTCTTGGAGGGGCACTAGCGTTTTTCTACGAGCAGTACTTC.

This clone has a single count. The genes are TRBV29-1 and TRBJ2-7, with D possibly TRBD1 on 5 matching bases. V was pared by 3 bases and J by 6 bases, with 12 bases between. The germline gives CDR1 SQVTM, CDR2 ANQGSEA. This CDR3 spans 12 amino acids. CDR3 nucleotides: TGCAGCGTTGACCCGCAGGGCGGCGAGCAGTACTTC. It is translated as CSVDPQGGEQYF.

V usage is TRBV18 and J usage is TRBJ2-7; 9 nucleotides match TRBD1. Per the germline V gene, CDR1 is KGHSH and CDR2 is LQKENI. The CDR3 runs 15 residues. Trimming took 3 bases from V and 4 from J; bases not matched to a gene: 7. CDR3: CASSPGQGSIYEQYF. As DNA, the CDR3 is TGTGCCAGCTCACCGGGACAGGGATCTATTTACGAGCAGTACTTC. The variable domain in full, with the rest retrieved from reference TRBV18 and TRBJ2-7, is NAGVMQNPRHLVRRRGQEARLRCSPMKGHSHVYWYRQLPEEGLKFMVYLQKENIIDESGMPKERFSAEFPKEGPSILRIQQVVRGDSAAYFCASSPGQGSIYEQYFGPGTRLTVT.

This clone was counted a few times. The chain has TRBV27 and TRBJ2-1, with 14 positions matching TRBD2. This CDR3 comprises 16 residues. Germline V gene sequence: CDR1 MNHEY, CDR2 SMNVEV (reference sequence). Losses at the gene ends were 7 bases for V and 6 bases for J; bases not matched to a gene: 8. The CDR3 nucleotides read TGTGCCAGCACTATTCCGGGACTAGCGGGAGTCAATGAGCAGTTCTTC. Translating it yields CASTIPGLAGVNEQFF.

The V and J genes are TRBV6-5 and TRBJ2-3, with a tentative D call TRBD2 (6 bases). Germline CDR1 and CDR2: MNHEY and SVGAGI. This CDR3 contains 15 residues. The ends were cut back, 6 bases at V and 0 bases at J, with 13 bases in the middle. The CDR3 nucleotides read TGTGCCAGCAGCATTAAGCGGGCCAGCACAGATACGCAGTATTTT. Protein product: CASSIKRASTDTQYF.

The rearrangement joins TRBV7-2 to TRBJ2-5; 8 bases are a match to TRBD1. After removal of 5 bases from V and 2 bases from J, the junction contained 4 bases not matched to a gene. Germline CDR1 reads SGHTA; CDR2 reads FQGNSA. The CDR3 spans 14 residues. CDR3 DNA: TGTGCCAGCAGCCCGGACAGGGTACAAGAGACCCAGTACTTC. Its protein product is CASSPDRVQETQYF.